The sample holds many counts of the clone carrying this T cell receptor beta chain. What it recognizes is unknown. This sample was taken from a study of metastatic and nonmetastatic thyroid tumors. Background on the study: Across peripheral blood and tumor or nodule tissue samples taken from malignant and benign thyroid patients, the repertoires were compared with one another.

Study-wide results and limits: Significantly higher TCR beta diversity was reportedly seen in malignant thyroid tumors than benign nodules, in blood and tumor.

As originally analysed: Researchers built a distant-metastasis classifier for papillary thyroid cancer that drew on CDR3 differences across clinicopathological groups. TCRdb re-clonotyped the PCR reads via MiXCR. TCRdb, rather than the study authors, made the V and J calls. The sample lists some 34,000 clones, about 15% seen once, with approximately 5% in the top ten. V lost 3 bases and J lost 5; bases outside the gene matches: 2. Germline values: CDR1 SGHNT, CDR2 YENEEA. This CDR3 contains 15 residues. The entire patient cohort was treatment-naive prior to thyroid surgery. The material sequenced was blood. This receptor was taken from a female donor with papillary thyroid cancer or a benign thyroid nodule (not recorded which). Some clones in this sample may be carry-over from other donors' samples. The V and J genes are TRBV11-3 and TRBJ2-1; the match to TRBD2 covers 12 bases. The CDR3 DNA is TGTGCCAGCAGCTTCCTAGCGGGAGGGAACAATGAGCAGTTCTTC. This encodes CASSFLAGGNNEQFF.